A selection of T cell receptor beta chains follows, all from one sample in a study of cytomegalovirus exposure and HLA in healthy donors. Sequencing used immunoSEQ multiplex PCR; TCRdb keeps in-frame clones, though not all of them. The sample carries around 170,000 clones, approximately 78% recorded once. Sequencing input: PBMCs. Receptors were obtained from a woman between 18 and 29 years old in good health and CMV-seronegative. Each CDR3 is given with its conserved first and last residue. Fields, in order: CDR3 DNA, CDR3 protein, J gene, D gene, V gene, clone size. The D gene is left open where the match is weak. The size field is filled for only some rows; it gives once, few, many or a size class.

TGTGCCAGCAGCTTACGGACTAGCAACTACGAGCAGTACTTC,CASSLRTSNYEQYF,TRBJ2-7,TRBD2,TRBV11-2,NA
TGCAGCGTTGAAGGTTTATTAGGACTAGCGGGGGTCAATGAGCAGTTCTTC,CSVEGLLGLAGVNEQFF,TRBJ2-1,TRBD2,TRBV29-1,NA
TGTGCCAGCAATACAGGGGTTTGGGGTCAGCCCCAGCATTTT,CASNTGVWGQPQHF,TRBJ1-5,TRBD1,TRBV4-2,NA
TGTGCCAGCGGAGGGGGCGCGCACACCGGGGAGCTGTTTTTT,CASGGGAHTGELFF,TRBJ2-2,NA,TRBV28,NA
TGTGCCAGCAGCCAAGGACACAGTTCAGCCTACGAGCAGTACTTC,CASSQGHSSAYEQYF,TRBJ2-7,NA,TRBV4-2,NA
TGCGCCAGCAGCGCGGGTAACAGGGTAATCAGGGAGCTGTTTTTT,CASSAGNRVIRELFF,TRBJ2-2,NA,TRBV5-1,NA
TGTGCCAGTAGTGATACCGCAGCAACTAATGAAAAACTGTTTTTT,CASSDTAATNEKLFF,TRBJ1-4,NA,TRBV19,NA
TGTGCCAGCAGTTTCACAGGGGGCTCGGGTGAAAAACTGTTTTTT,CASSFTGGSGEKLFF,TRBJ1-4,TRBD1,TRBV6-5,NA
TGCAGTGCAGGGGGAGCCGAGACCCAGTACTTC,CSAGGAETQYF,TRBJ2-5,NA,TRBV20-1,NA
TGTGCCAGCAACCACAGGGAGGGCACTGAAGCTTTCTTT,CASNHREGTEAFF,TRBJ1-1,NA,TRBV6-6,few
TGTGCCAGTAGTCCCCGAGGAGTCCCGGAGGTCTATGGCTACACCTTC,CASSPRGVPEVYGYTF,TRBJ1-2,NA,TRBV19,NA
TGTGCCAGCTCCCGACTAGCGGGAGGTAACGAGCAGTTCTTC,CASSRLAGGNEQFF,TRBJ2-1,TRBD2,TRBV2,NA
TGTGCCAGCAGTGGCCGGGACAGGGGCTACGAGCAGTACTTC,CASSGRDRGYEQYF,TRBJ2-7,TRBD1,TRBV2,NA
TGTGCCAGCAGTTCTGGGTTCGAGGGTGCTGGCTACACCTTC,CASSSGFEGAGYTF,TRBJ1-2,NA,TRBV27,NA
TGCGCCAGCAGCTGGGGACAGGGTAGCACCGGGGAGCTGTTTTTT,CASSWGQGSTGELFF,TRBJ2-2,TRBD1,TRBV5-1,NA
TGTGCCAGCAGATCTACGGGAGGGGGAGGATACCGCTCCTACAATGAGCAGTTCTTC,CASRSTGGGGYRSYNEQFF,TRBJ2-1,TRBD2,TRBV28,NA
TGTGCCAGTAGTGTCGGTCAGGGTCCAGCCTACGAGCAGTACTTC,CASSVGQGPAYEQYF,TRBJ2-7,NA,TRBV19,once
TGTGCCAGCAGTTACTCAAGGGGGCTGAATGAGCAGTTCTTC,CASSYSRGLNEQFF,TRBJ2-1,TRBD1,TRBV6-5,NA
TGTGCCAGCAGGAGGGTGGAGAACACTGAAGCTTTCTTT,CASRRVENTEAFF,TRBJ1-1,NA,TRBV28,few
TGTGCCAGCTCACCATCGAGCACAGATACGCAGTATTTT,CASSPSSTDTQYF,TRBJ2-3,NA,TRBV18,NA
TGTGCCAGCAGTTTAAATCCGCGGGGGCCTACACTTACAGATACGCAGTATTTT,CASSLNPRGPTLTDTQYF,TRBJ2-3,NA,TRBV27,once
TGTGCCAGCAGCTCCGGACTAGCGGGAGAGACCCAGTACTTC,CASSSGLAGETQYF,TRBJ2-5,TRBD2,TRBV27,NA
TGTGCCAGCTCACCACTAGAAAGTGGTCACGAGCAGTACTTC,CASSPLESGHEQYF,TRBJ2-7,NA,TRBV18,few
TGTGCCAGTAGTATGACAGGAACTCAGCCCCAGCATTTT,CASSMTGTQPQHF,TRBJ1-5,NA,TRBV19,NA
TGTGCCAGCTTAGGGGGCTACAATGAGCAGTTCTTC,CASLGGYNEQFF,TRBJ2-1,NA,TRBV27,NA
TGTGCCAGCAGCCCGACAGGTGAAAGTTCACCCCTCCACTTT,CASSPTGESSPLHF,TRBJ1-6,NA,TRBV11-2,NA
TGTGCCAGCTCACCACTACAGGGGGTTTACGAGCAGTACTTC,CASSPLQGVYEQYF,TRBJ2-7,TRBD1,TRBV18,NA
TGCAGCGTTGGGGGGGGGCTGGACTATGGCTACACCTTC,CSVGGGLDYGYTF,TRBJ1-2,NA,TRBV29-1,NA
TGTGCCAGCAGCTTACTAGCGGAGCCTCCCTACGAGCAGTACTTC,CASSLLAEPPYEQYF,TRBJ2-7,TRBD2,TRBV7-8,NA
TGTGCCAGCAGTGACACTCCGACAGGGGGCAACTATGGCTACACCTTC,CASSDTPTGGNYGYTF,TRBJ1-2,TRBD1,TRBV6-1,NA
TGTGCCAGCAGCTTAGAGGGGGCTCAGCCCCAGCATTTT,CASSLEGAQPQHF,TRBJ1-5,TRBD1,TRBV7-9,NA
TGTGCCACCAGCAGAGACTTCCTCTCCTACGAGCAGTACTTC,CATSRDFLSYEQYF,TRBJ2-7,NA,TRBV15,NA
TGTGCCAGCAGTTACGAAGGAGTCGGAGAGACCCAGTACTTC,CASSYEGVGETQYF,TRBJ2-5,NA,TRBV6-6,NA